This is a list of T cell receptor beta chains from one sample in a study of TIL therapy for anti-PD-1-resistant metastatic lung cancer. Assay used: immunoSEQ multiplex PCR; TCRdb lists only in-frame clones, some missing. The sample lists approximately 60,000 clones; 70% to 90% were seen once. This material consisted of blood, taken at baseline. Every receptor here comes from a person between 25 and 80 years old with non-small cell lung cancer. CDR3s include the opening cysteine and the closing phenylalanine or tryptophan. D genes are given only for firm matches. Clone size appears in some rows only: once, few, many, or a class for an expanded clone.

J: TRBJ1-6
size: .
V: TRBV4-2
D: .
CDR3: CASSQERVDSPLHF
DNA: TGTGCCAGCAGCCAAGAGAGGGTGGATTCACCCCTCCACTTT

J: TRBJ2-5
size: .
V: TRBV5-8
D: .
CDR3: CASSIRGAGAQETQYF
DNA: TGTGCCAGCAGCATCCGGGGGGCGGGAGCCCAAGAGACCCAGTACTTC

J: TRBJ2-6
size: once
V: TRBV27
D: .
CDR3: CASSARRLGGANVLTF
DNA: TGTGCCAGCAGTGCGAGGAGGTTAGGGGGGGCCAACGTCCTGACTTTC

J: TRBJ2-2
size: few
V: TRBV30
D: .
CDR3: CALPPRSGNTGELFF
DNA: TGTGCCCTCCCCCCGCGGTCGGGGAACACCGGGGAGCTGTTTTTT

J: TRBJ2-1
size: .
V: TRBV6-5
D: .
CDR3: CASSPRNNEQFF
DNA: TGTGCCAGCAGTCCCCGGAACAATGAGCAGTTCTTC

J: TRBJ2-1
size: .
V: TRBV19
D: TRBD1
CDR3: CASSIVQGPQFF
DNA: TGTGCCAGTAGTATAGTACAGGGGCCACAGTTCTTC

J: TRBJ1-5
size: .
V: TRBV6-1
D: TRBD1
CDR3: CASSGQGTLYSNQPQHF
DNA: TGTGCCAGCAGTGGACAGGGGACCCTTTATAGCAATCAGCCCCAGCATTTT

J: TRBJ2-7
size: .
V: TRBV28
D: .
CDR3: CASSPGGASYEQYF
DNA: TGTGCCAGCAGCCCGGGCGGCGCCTCCTACGAGCAGTACTTC

J: TRBJ1-1
size: few
V: TRBV18
D: .
CDR3: CASSPPGVTEAFF
DNA: TGTGCCAGCTCACCACCCGGGGTAACTGAAGCTTTCTTT

J: TRBJ2-5
size: .
V: TRBV7-9
D: .
CDR3: CASSLLGQETQYF
DNA: TGTGCCAGCAGCTTGTTAGGGCAAGAGACCCAGTACTTC

J: TRBJ2-4
size: .
V: TRBV7-2
D: TRBD2
CDR3: CASRYGRAGAAKNIQYF
DNA: TGTGCCAGCCGCTACGGGAGAGCGGGAGCAGCCAAAAACATTCAGTACTTC

J: TRBJ2-3
size: .
V: TRBV5-6
D: .
CDR3: CASSSWDTQYF
DNA: TGTGCCAGCAGCTCGTGGGATACGCAGTATTTT

J: TRBJ2-5
size: .
V: TRBV9
D: .
CDR3: CASSAQAGDETQYF
DNA: TGTGCCAGCAGCGCCCAAGCAGGGGACGAGACCCAGTACTTC

J: TRBJ2-1
size: .
V: TRBV4-1
D: TRBD2
CDR3: CASSLSLAGALYNEQFF
DNA: TGCGCCAGCAGCCTCTCACTAGCGGGGGCGCTTTACAATGAGCAGTTCTTC

J: TRBJ2-7
size: .
V: TRBV28
D: .
CDR3: CASSPRSYVYEQYF
DNA: TGTGCCAGCAGCCCCAGATCGTACGTCTACGAGCAGTACTTC

J: TRBJ1-2
size: .
V: TRBV7-8
D: .
CDR3: CASSERSRWDGYTF
DNA: TGTGCCAGCAGCGAGAGAAGCCGGTGGGATGGCTACACCTTC

J: TRBJ1-4
size: .
V: TRBV30
D: .
CDR3: CAWRLSSSTNEKLFF
DNA: TGTGCCTGGAGGTTGTCTAGTTCAACTAATGAAAAACTGTTTTTT

J: TRBJ1-5
size: .
V: TRBV12-3/TRBV12-4
D: .
CDR3: CASGLWGNQPQHF
DNA: TGTGCCAGCGGATTGTGGGGCAATCAGCCCCAGCATTTT

J: TRBJ1-1
size: .
V: TRBV7-6
D: .
CDR3: CASTPGVQAGGNTEAFF
DNA: TGTGCCAGCACTCCGGGGGTTCAGGCCGGGGGAAACACTGAAGCTTTCTTT

J: TRBJ2-7
size: .
V: TRBV10-3
D: .
CDR3: CAISEQGGSYEQYF
DNA: TGTGCCATCAGTGAGCAGGGGGGCTCCTACGAGCAGTACTTC

J: TRBJ1-5
size: .
V: TRBV30
D: TRBD1
CDR3: CAWSVQGNQPQHF
DNA: TGTGCCTGGAGTGTACAGGGGAATCAGCCCCAGCATTTT

J: TRBJ2-2
size: once
V: TRBV15
D: TRBD2
CDR3: CATSSSGRALFGELFF
DNA: TGTGCCACCAGCAGTAGCGGGAGGGCCTTGTTTGGGGAGCTGTTTTTT

J: TRBJ2-3
size: .
V: TRBV2
D: .
CDR3: CASSDWSRNPDTQYF
DNA: TGTGCCAGCAGTGATTGGAGCAGAAATCCAGATACGCAGTATTTT

J: TRBJ2-7
size: .
V: TRBV5-3
D: .
CDR3: CARSHGTNYEQYF
DNA: TGTGCCAGAAGCCACGGGACCAACTACGAGCAGTACTTC

J: TRBJ1-6
size: .
V: TRBV6-5
D: .
CDR3: CASSYSSAENSPLHF
DNA: TGTGCCAGCAGTTACAGTTCGGCAGAGAATTCACCCCTCCACTTT

J: TRBJ2-1
size: .
V: TRBV5-1
D: .
CDR3: CASSLERDEQFF
DNA: TGCGCCAGCAGCTTGGAACGGGATGAGCAGTTCTTC

J: TRBJ2-1
size: many
V: TRBV6-2/TRBV6-3
D: .
CDR3: CASSYSIERVDEQFF
DNA: TGTGCCAGCAGTTACTCTATCGAAAGGGTCGATGAGCAGTTCTTC

J: TRBJ1-2
size: .
V: TRBV14
D: .
CDR3: CASSQDAGFGYTF
DNA: TGTGCCAGCAGCCAAGATGCGGGGTTTGGCTACACCTTC

J: TRBJ2-6
size: once
V: TRBV6-5
D: .
CDR3: CASRSTGANVLTF
DNA: TGTGCCAGCAGGTCCACTGGGGCCAACGTCCTGACTTTC

J: TRBJ1-1
size: .
V: TRBV28
D: .
CDR3: CASSSEVNTEAFF
DNA: TGTGCCAGCAGTTCTGAAGTGAACACTGAAGCTTTCTTT

J: TRBJ1-2
size: .
V: TRBV30
D: TRBD1
CDR3: CAWSPPGTGVGYTF
DNA: TGTGCCTGGAGTCCCCCGGGAACAGGGGTAGGCTACACCTTC

J: TRBJ2-7
size: .
V: TRBV7-2
D: TRBD2
CDR3: CASSPPGGSMSEQYF
DNA: TGTGCCAGCAGCCCCCCAGGCGGGAGTATGAGCGAGCAGTACTTC

J: TRBJ1-5
size: .
V: TRBV6-2/TRBV6-3
D: .
CDR3: CASSYYSDSYNQPQHF
DNA: TGTGCCAGCAGTTACTATTCGGACAGCTACAATCAGCCCCAGCATTTT

J: TRBJ1-2
size: .
V: TRBV15
D: .
CDR3: CATSRVVDYGYTF
DNA: TGTGCCACCAGCAGAGTGGTGGACTATGGCTACACCTTC

J: TRBJ2-7
size: few
V: TRBV30
D: .
CDR3: CAWSGGREWEQYF
DNA: TGTGCCTGGAGTGGGGGGCGGGAGTGGGAGCAGTACTTC

J: TRBJ2-2
size: .
V: TRBV5-6
D: TRBD2
CDR3: CASSPLTRLAGVWTGELFF
DNA: TGTGCCAGCAGCCCTCTTACCCGACTAGCGGGAGTTTGGACCGGGGAGCTGTTTTTT

J: TRBJ2-3
size: .
V: TRBV6-5
D: .
CDR3: CASSSTGRGADTQYF
DNA: TGTGCCAGCAGTTCTACGGGCCGAGGGGCAGATACGCAGTATTTT

J: TRBJ2-4
size: .
V: TRBV3-1/TRBV3-2
D: .
CDR3: CASSPWTGIAKNIQYF
DNA: TGTGCCAGCAGCCCCTGGACGGGAATAGCCAAAAACATTCAGTACTTC

J: TRBJ1-4
size: .
V: TRBV7-2
D: TRBD1
CDR3: CASSLDGRQGVDEKLFF
DNA: TGTGCCAGCAGCTTAGATGGGAGGCAGGGGGTCGATGAAAAACTGTTTTTT

J: TRBJ2-3
size: .
V: TRBV29-1
D: .
CDR3: CSVEGEGGASTDTQYF
DNA: TGCAGCGTTGAAGGGGAAGGGGGGGCCAGCACAGATACGCAGTATTTT

J: TRBJ2-1
size: .
V: TRBV7-8
D: .
CDR3: CASSLSRASYNEQFF
DNA: TGTGCCAGCAGCCTTAGCCGTGCCTCCTACAATGAGCAGTTCTTC

J: TRBJ1-2
size: once
V: TRBV7-9
D: TRBD1
CDR3: CASSPRIGQGAWYGYTF
DNA: TGTGCCAGCAGCCCTAGGATCGGACAGGGGGCTTGGTATGGCTACACCTTC

J: TRBJ2-3
size: .
V: TRBV7-6
D: TRBD2
CDR3: CASSLVNGAGVVDTQYF
DNA: TGTGCCAGCAGCTTAGTTAATGGAGCGGGAGTAGTCGATACGCAGTATTTT

J: TRBJ1-6
size: .
V: TRBV4-2
D: .
CDR3: CASSRPPGTEGGSYNSPLHF
DNA: TGTGCCAGCAGCCGGCCTCCCGGGACGGAGGGAGGCTCCTATAATTCACCCCTCCACTTT

J: TRBJ1-2
size: .
V: TRBV7-9
D: .
CDR3: CASQTGGVGYTF
DNA: TGTGCCAGCCAAACCGGGGGGGTTGGCTACACCTTC

J: TRBJ2-7
size: .
V: TRBV7-2
D: .
CDR3: CASSPQRGETYEQYF
DNA: TGTGCCAGCAGCCCCCAAAGGGGTGAAACCTACGAGCAGTACTTC

J: TRBJ2-2
size: .
V: TRBV11-2
D: .
CDR3: CASSLFVVNTGELFF
DNA: TGTGCCAGCAGCTTGTTTGTCGTGAACACCGGGGAGCTGTTTTTT

J: TRBJ2-7
size: .
V: TRBV5-1
D: TRBD1
CDR3: CASSGGTGGTYEQYF
DNA: TGCGCCAGCAGCGGAGGGACAGGGGGCACCTACGAGCAGTACTTC

J: TRBJ2-3
size: .
V: TRBV24-1
D: .
CDR3: CATSDSGGTQYF
DNA: TGTGCCACCAGTGATTCCGGGGGTACGCAGTATTTT

J: TRBJ2-7
size: .
V: TRBV4-3
D: TRBD2
CDR3: CASSHPPSGGAGEQYF
DNA: TGCGCCAGCAGCCATCCTCCTAGCGGGGGGGCAGGAGAGCAGTACTTC

J: TRBJ1-3
size: .
V: TRBV5-1
D: .
CDR3: CASSRPDRGNTIYF
DNA: TGCGCCAGCAGCAGGCCCGACAGAGGAAACACCATATATTTT

J: TRBJ2-3
size: .
V: TRBV3-1/TRBV3-2
D: .
CDR3: CASSQDHTDTQYF
DNA: TGTGCCAGCAGCCAAGACCACACAGATACGCAGTATTTT

J: TRBJ1-2
size: few
V: TRBV27
D: .
CDR3: CASSFRGGYGYTF
DNA: TGTGCCAGCAGTTTTAGGGGGGGGTATGGCTACACCTTC

J: TRBJ2-1
size: .
V: TRBV2
D: .
CDR3: CASRAYNEQFF
DNA: TGTGCCAGCAGAGCATACAATGAGCAGTTCTTC

J: TRBJ2-2
size: .
V: TRBV6-6
D: TRBD2
CDR3: CASSYSAGGVTGELFF
DNA: TGTGCCAGCAGTTACTCGGCGGGGGGAGTCACCGGGGAGCTGTTTTTT

J: TRBJ2-7
size: .
V: TRBV5-4
D: .
CDR3: CASSLLYRGHGEQYF
DNA: TGTGCCAGCAGCTTGTTGTATCGGGGGCACGGCGAGCAGTACTTC

J: TRBJ2-3
size: .
V: TRBV20-1
D: .
CDR3: CSASDGVDTQYF
DNA: TGCAGTGCTAGTGACGGGGTAGATACGCAGTATTTT